This T cell receptor (beta chain) appears in the sequencing data of a study of sequential checkpoint blockade in melanoma. Sequencing was performed with immunoSEQ multiplex PCR; in TCRdb, only in-frame clones are kept and a portion is missing. The sample has several thousand clones; 53% are singletons. Treatment indicated: randomized to nivolumab then ipilimumab (arm A) or the reverse (arm B). Patients had received no earlier DNA-damaging chemotherapy. PBMC sorting kept live CD3+CD8+ cells without CD19 or CD56. The CDR3 is 14 residues long. CDR1 SGHRS and CDR2 YFSETQ come from the germline V gene. V shed 5 bases, J shed 2 bases, and the junction held 6 bases outside the gene matches.

The source was CD8+ T cells sorted from blood (inferred from file names), collected from a patient given nivolumab and ipilimumab in sequence. This sequence was found in a human donor with melanoma. The V call is TRBV5-1, the J call TRBJ2-7; the match to TRBD1 covers 8 bases. This chain's CDR3 is CASSYGTGAYEQYF. CDR3 sequence (DNA): TGCGCCAGCAGTTATGGGACAGGTGCCTACGAGCAGTACTTC.